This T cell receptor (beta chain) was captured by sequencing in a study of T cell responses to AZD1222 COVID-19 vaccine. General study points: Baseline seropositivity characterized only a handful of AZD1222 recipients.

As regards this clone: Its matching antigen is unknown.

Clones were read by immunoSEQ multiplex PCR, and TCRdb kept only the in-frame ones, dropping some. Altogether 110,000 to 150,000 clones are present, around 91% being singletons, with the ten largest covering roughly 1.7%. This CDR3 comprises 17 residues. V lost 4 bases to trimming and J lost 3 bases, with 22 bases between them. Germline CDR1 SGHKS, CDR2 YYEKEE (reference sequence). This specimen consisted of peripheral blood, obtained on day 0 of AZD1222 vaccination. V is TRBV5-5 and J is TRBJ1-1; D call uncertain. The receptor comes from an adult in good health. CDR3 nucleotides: TGTGCCAGCAGCCATTTTCACGGGCCCTGGGAAGACACTGAAGCTTTCTTT. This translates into CASSHFHGPWEDTEAFF.